This TCR beta chain originates from a study of shared clonotypes between healthy human individuals. TCRdb keeps only in-frame clones here, not all; method: immunoSEQ multiplex PCR. The sample carries roughly 500,000 clones, roughly 77% recorded once. The CDR3 has 14 residues. Germline CDR1 is SQVTM and CDR2 is ANQGSEA. V was clipped by 7 bases and J by 5 bases; unmatched bases: 10. The origin of this receptor is a woman aged 35 to 49 in good health. Some clones in this sample may be carry-over from other donors' samples. Sequencing input: PBMCs. The gene calls are TRBV29-1 and TRBJ2-3; TRBD1 matches 9 bases. CDR3 DNA: TGCAGCGGGTGGACAGGGGCTTTGGGAGATACGCAGTATTTT. Its protein is CSGWTGALGDTQYF.